This TCR beta chain is from a study of CD8+ T cells in alopecia areata. General study points: Resident alphabeta T-cell populations of normal skin are likewise subject to sequencing in scalp samples. Normal scalp showed lower clonality than lesional scalp, especially alopecia totalis/universalis.

Turning to this clone: Its specificity is not known.

PBMCs, the starting material, were the source of sorted CD4+ and CD8+ T cells. Extracted RNA was reverse transcribed into cDNA, the sequencing template. Repertoires were generated with immunoSEQ multiplex PCR, while TCRdb's copy carries only in-frame clones and drops some. Altogether 93,000 or so clones are present, approximately 58% being singletons, with the ten largest covering 7.5% to 9%. Germline V gives CDR1 LNHNV, CDR2 YYDKDF (reference sequence). This CDR3 is 16 amino acids long. V was pared by 0 bases and J by 3 bases, with 6 bases of the junction left unmatched. This rearrangement joins TRBV15 to TRBJ2-7; 9 nucleotides align to TRBD1. This receptor was obtained from a human donor in good health. Material: CD4+ T cells sorted from blood. The CDR3 DNA reads TGTGCCACCAGCAGAGATTTGGGGACAGGGAGCTACGAGCAGTACTTC. Translating gives CATSRDLGTGSYEQYF.